This TCR beta chain was obtained from a study of blood T cell repertoires in COVID-19. V shed 7 bases and J 1 base; nucleotides not matched to a gene: 4. Per the germline V gene, CDR1 is SQVTM and CDR2 is ANQGSEA. This CDR3 region has 14 residues. Clones were read by immunoSEQ multiplex PCR, and TCRdb kept only the in-frame ones, dropping some. This table holds under 150,000 clones, approximately 84% found once. Sequenced: peripheral blood. The sequence was collected from a man in his 70s with active or convalescent COVID-19. The gene calls are TRBV29-1 and TRBJ2-3, with TRBD1 matching 11 bases. CDR3 amino acids: CSAVGQGGTDTQYF. As DNA, the CDR3 is TGCAGCGCCGTGGGACAGGGGGGCACAGATACGCAGTATTTT.